This is a list of T cell receptor beta chains from one sample in a study of T cells expressing NK-cell markers. Each CDR3 protein gets one entry in TCRdb, which reprocessed the 5' RACE reads and gives no DNA. The sample's table shows roughly 390,000 distinct CDR3 sequences. The material sequenced was blood T cells: a sorted CD56 or NKG2C T cell subset, CD4+ or CD8+ T cells, or bulk PBMC T cells (not recorded which). The receptor set was obtained from a man aged 18 to 69 in good health. Both conserved end residues are part of each CDR3. Each record gives: J gene, V gene, CDR3 protein.

TRBJ2-5	TRBV20-1	CSARDVLRDSETQYF
TRBJ2-3	TRBV7-8	CASSTGPLVGDTQYF
TRBJ1-3	TRBV3-1	CASSRLVSGNTIYF
TRBJ1-5	TRBV3-1	CASSLRGQPQHF
TRBJ1-1	TRBV6-5	CASSYSRQGPNTEAFF
TRBJ2-1	TRBV5-1	CASSPGGAVLSNEQFF
TRBJ1-4	TRBV5-6	CASSFGQGGEKLFF
TRBJ2-7	TRBV28	CASSTRDDRGPYF
TRBJ2-2	TRBV5-1	CASSLAGVNTGELFF
TRBJ2-1	TRBV18	CASSPIGAINEQFF
TRBJ2-1	TRBV18	CASSPPGTGVYNEQFF
TRBJ1-2	TRBV29-1	CSDRDPIRGYTF
TRBJ2-7	TRBV28	CASSLPDGAYEQYF
TRBJ2-3	TRBV29-1	CSVDPIRDTQYF
TRBJ2-7	TRBV6-1	CASRPPGLAFYEQYF
TRBJ2-1	TRBV7-2	CASSRRDNTYNEQFF
TRBJ1-1	TRBV6-1	CASSDYPGGNTEAFF
TRBJ2-7	TRBV15	CATSREGTVVSYEQYF
TRBJ2-1	TRBV14	CASSQDLGQGAREQFF
TRBJ2-7	TRBV19	CASSTAYAGGSEQYF
TRBJ1-3	TRBV7-2	CASSSSGLSGNTIYF
TRBJ1-6	TRBV7-2	CASIEGQGGNSPLHF
TRBJ2-5	TRBV6-1	CASRRGRAETQYF
TRBJ2-3	TRBV7-9	CASSLAGGRADTQYF
TRBJ2-3	TRBV10-3	CAMGTGTDTQYF
TRBJ2-5	TRBV2	CASSATSGLKETQYF
TRBJ2-3	TRBV4-2	CASSQGPRGGDGDTQYF
TRBJ1-6	TRBV9	CASSAQSYNSPLHF
TRBJ2-5	TRBV7-2	CASTPLGQGVETQYF
TRBJ1-5	TRBV20-1	CSASPGPGQPQHF
TRBJ1-6	TRBV2	CASSLTGYNSPLHF
TRBJ2-3	TRBV5-1	CASSLEGMVDTQYF
TRBJ2-7	TRBV20-1	CSARGFRVYEQYF
TRBJ1-5	TRBV12-3/TRBV12-4	CASSFRVSGNQPQHF
TRBJ1-1	TRBV20-1	CSVAPEGQVAEAFF
TRBJ2-7	TRBV12-3/TRBV12-4	CASSRRGSSYEQYF
TRBJ1-2	TRBV19	CASSIAGGGGYTF
TRBJ2-1	TRBV11-2	CASSLRDSTHEQFF
TRBJ2-3	TRBV7-8	CASSLPRSLTDTQYF
TRBJ2-3	TRBV3-1	CASSRTSGGRSSTDTQYF
TRBJ2-1	TRBV4-1	CASSQGGLEYNEQFF
TRBJ1-6	TRBV19	CASSILDNSPLHF
TRBJ1-5	TRBV2	CASSWSHNNQPQHF
TRBJ2-5	TRBV5-1	CASSPRDSPRTQYF
TRBJ2-1	TRBV7-2	CASSLAERGRGNEQFF
TRBJ2-4	TRBV12-3/TRBV12-4	CASSSAGNIAKNIQYF
TRBJ2-7	TRBV20-1	CSAPTRGNSYEQYF
TRBJ2-6	TRBV6-1	CASSSTTGAGANVLTF
TRBJ1-5	TRBV10-3	CAISPGAEPQHF
TRBJ2-7	TRBV5-6	CASGLAQLAGFYEQYF
TRBJ2-3	TRBV20-1	CSAGSSGRNTDTQYF
TRBJ2-3	TRBV12-5	CASARDFGTDTQYF